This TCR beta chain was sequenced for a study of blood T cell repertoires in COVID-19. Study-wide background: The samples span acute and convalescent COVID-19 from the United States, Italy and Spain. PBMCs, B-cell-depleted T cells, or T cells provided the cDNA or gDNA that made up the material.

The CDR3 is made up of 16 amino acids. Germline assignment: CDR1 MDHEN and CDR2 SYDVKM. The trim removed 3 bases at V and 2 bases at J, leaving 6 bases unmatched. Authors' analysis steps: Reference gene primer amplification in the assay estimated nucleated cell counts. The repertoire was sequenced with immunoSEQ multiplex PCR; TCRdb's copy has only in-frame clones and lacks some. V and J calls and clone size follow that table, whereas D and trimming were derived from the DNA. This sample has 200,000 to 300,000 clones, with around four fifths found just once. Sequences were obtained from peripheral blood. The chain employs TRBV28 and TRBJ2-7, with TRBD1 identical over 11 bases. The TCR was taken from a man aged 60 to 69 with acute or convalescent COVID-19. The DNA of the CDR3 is TGTGCCAGCAGTTTGCAACCGGGACAGGGGGCCTACGAGCAGTACTTC. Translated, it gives CASSLQPGQGAYEQYF. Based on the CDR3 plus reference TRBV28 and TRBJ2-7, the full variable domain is DVKVTQSSRYLVKRTGEKVFLECVQDMDHENMFWYRQDPGLGLRLIYFSYDVKMKEKGDIPEGYSVSREKKERFSLILESASTNQTSMYLCASSLQPGQGAYEQYFGPGTRLTVT.